This T cell receptor (beta chain) was documented in a study of identical twins. V was shortened by 5 bases and J by 1 base, with 8 bases between the two germline ends. This CDR3 is built from 14 residues. Germline V lookup: CDR1 SGHVS, CDR2 FNYEAQ. Whole-study results and caveats: When twins shared out-of-frame alpha sequences, those sequences had excess low generation probability. It was possible that invariant MAIT and iNKT cells partly confounded the zero-insertion analyses.

Each CDR3 protein is one row after TCRdb ran MiXCR on the 5' RACE reads. The repertoire consists of around 250,000 distinct CDR3 sequences, with roughly an eighth occurring once and the leading ten covering 4% to 5%. At least ten counts were recorded for this clonotype. The target antigen is unknown. The same data also contributed to another study, on yellow fever vaccine responses in identical twins.

The chain recombines TRBV7-6 with TRBJ1-4; a weak D match, TRBD1 (5 bases). Sequenced: memory (CD45RO+) T cells sorted from blood. The clonotype originates from a woman aged 18-29 years in good health. Here the CDR3 reads CASSADRTNEKLFF. The CDR3 DNA sequence: TGTGCCAGCAGCGCCGACAGAACTAATGAAAAACTGTTTTTT.